Listed below are T cell receptor beta chains from one sample, sequenced in a study of blood T cell repertoires in COVID-19. Clones were sequenced by immunoSEQ multiplex PCR, and TCRdb holds only the in-frame ones, with some missing. This sample yields tens of thousands of clones, of which roughly 88% are seen a single time; roughly 2% belongs to the top ten. Input material: peripheral blood. The source is a man in his thirties or forties with acute or convalescent COVID-19. CDR3s include the opening cysteine and the closing phenylalanine or tryptophan. A D gene is named only where the DNA matches it firmly. Some rows have no size entry. The others give once, few or many, or a class for an expanded clone.

v_gene	abundance	j_gene	d_gene	CDR3nt	CDR3aa
TRBV18	-	TRBJ1-1	TRBD1	TGTGCCAGCTCCCTCGACAGGGTGAACACTGAAGCTTTCTTT	CASSLDRVNTEAFF
TRBV3-1/TRBV3-2	once	TRBJ2-1	TRBD2	TGTGCCAGCAGCCCGACTAGCGGGGGACCCTACAATGAGCAGTTCTTC	CASSPTSGGPYNEQFF
TRBV10-3	-	TRBJ1-1	-	TGTGCCATCAGGGCCCCACAGGACGCTGCCAACACTGAAGCTTTCTTT	CAIRAPQDAANTEAFF
TRBV5-4	-	TRBJ1-2	-	TGTGCCAGCAGCCCATCGAACTCTAACTATGGCTACACCTTC	CASSPSNSNYGYTF
TRBV7-8	-	TRBJ1-4	-	TGTGCCAGCAGCCCGGGACGGGACTCCAAGGTGGCTAATGAAAAACTGTTTTTT	CASSPGRDSKVANEKLFF
TRBV30	-	TRBJ1-5	-	TGTGCCTGGGCGCGTGGGCCTAGCAATCAGCCCCAGCATTTT	CAWARGPSNQPQHF
TRBV2	-	TRBJ1-1	-	TGTGCCAGCAGTGGCGCCAGAGGAATGAACACTGAAGCTTTCTTT	CASSGARGMNTEAFF
TRBV10-3	-	TRBJ2-7	TRBD1	TGTGCCTCGACAGGGGGTCTACGGGAGCAGTACTTC	CASTGGLREQYF
TRBV7-2	-	TRBJ2-7	-	TGTGCCAGCAGCACGATAGACAGGTTGGGTTACGAGCAGTACTTC	CASSTIDRLGYEQYF
TRBV6-2/TRBV6-3	-	TRBJ1-5	-	TGTGCCAGCAGTTACGGGTCTTGGCAGGGCAGCAATCAGCCCCAGCATTTT	CASSYGSWQGSNQPQHF
TRBV7-9	-	TRBJ2-2	-	TGTGCCAGCAGCAGTCCCCGAGCGGATTCGAACACCGGGGAGCTGTTTTTT	CASSSPRADSNTGELFF
TRBV19	-	TRBJ1-5	TRBD1	TGTGCCAGTAGTGTCGGGACAGGGAGGTATCAGCCCCAGCATTTT	CASSVGTGRYQPQHF
TRBV7-2	-	TRBJ2-1	-	TGTGCCAGCAGCTTTCCGACAAACCAGTACAATGAGCAGTTCTTC	CASSFPTNQYNEQFF
TRBV4-2	once	TRBJ1-1	-	TGTGCCAGCAGCTTCCAGGCAGGGATGAACACTGAAGCTTTCTTT	CASSFQAGMNTEAFF
TRBV15	-	TRBJ2-2	TRBD2	TGTGCCACCAGCAGCAACAAGGCGGGACTAGCGGTCCCGAGGGCCGGGGAGCTGTTTTTT	CATSSNKAGLAVPRAGELFF
TRBV7-8	-	TRBJ1-4	-	TGTGCCAGCAGCTTAGACGCGAACCTCGAAAAACTGTTTTTT	CASSLDANLEKLFF
TRBV28	-	TRBJ1-5	-	TGTGCCAGCAGTTTTCTCTCACAGGGAGGCAATCAGCCCCAGCATTTT	CASSFLSQGGNQPQHF
TRBV24-1	-	TRBJ2-1	TRBD1	TGTGCCACCAGTGACCGGGGACAGGGGAGAAACAATGAGCAGTTCTTC	CATSDRGQGRNNEQFF
TRBV7-9	-	TRBJ2-7	TRBD2	TGTGCCAGCAGCCGATGGACTAGCGGCGAGCAGTACTTC	CASSRWTSGEQYF
TRBV30	-	TRBJ1-1	-	TGTGCCTGGAGTGCCAGATTCCGGGGCACTGAAGCTTTCTTT	CAWSARFRGTEAFF
TRBV7-9	-	TRBJ1-3	-	TGTGCCAGCAGCCCTCGCAGGTCTTCTGGAAACACCATATATTTT	CASSPRRSSGNTIYF
TRBV27	-	TRBJ2-5	-	TGTGCCAGCAGTTTGTTTAGACAAGAGACCCAGTACTTC	CASSLFRQETQYF
TRBV5-1	-	TRBJ1-4	-	TGCGCCAGCAGCCCGACAGGAGACGAAAAACTGTTTTTT	CASSPTGDEKLFF
TRBV18	-	TRBJ1-6	TRBD1	TGTGCCAGCTCACGGGACAGGGGAACCTATAATTCACCCCTCCACTTT	CASSRDRGTYNSPLHF
TRBV5-4	-	TRBJ1-1	-	TGTGCCAGCAGCCGAGGGGACTCGGAAGCTTTCTTT	CASSRGDSEAFF
TRBV15	-	TRBJ1-4	-	TGTGCCACCAGCAGAGGTGGGCGTCTCGGCGAAAAACTGTTTTTT	CATSRGGRLGEKLFF
TRBV10-3	-	TRBJ1-3	-	TGTGCCATCAGCTCGTCTGGGGCTAGAAACACCATATATTTT	CAISSSGARNTIYF
TRBV10-2	-	TRBJ1-1	-	TGCGCCAGCAGTGAGGGGGACTTGCAAGCTTTCTTT	CASSEGDLQAFF
TRBV5-6	-	TRBJ2-5	-	TGTGCCAGCAGCTTGCTGCACCTCGAGGAGACCCAGTACTTC	CASSLLHLEETQYF
TRBV10-3	-	TRBJ1-3	-	TGTGCCATCGGTAACTCGAACACCATATATTTT	CAIGNSNTIYF
TRBV18	-	TRBJ1-5	TRBD1	TGTGCCAGCTCACCGGACAGGACCTATCAGCCCCAGCATTTT	CASSPDRTYQPQHF
TRBV30	few	TRBJ2-7	-	TGTGCCTGGAAACCAGGGATCTACGAGCAGTACTTC	CAWKPGIYEQYF
TRBV9	-	TRBJ1-1	-	TGTGCCAGCAGCCCCGGGTTGCACTTGAACACTGAAGCTTTCTTT	CASSPGLHLNTEAFF
TRBV7-8	once	TRBJ2-3	TRBD2	TGTGCCAGCAGCTTATTAGCCGGGAGGGGAGATACGCAGTATTTT	CASSLLAGRGDTQYF
TRBV19	-	TRBJ1-2	TRBD1	TGTGCCAGTAGTTCAAGACAGGGCTATGGCTACACCTTC	CASSSRQGYGYTF
TRBV30	-	TRBJ1-2	TRBD1	TGTGCCTGGACCCCCCCGAGGACAGGGGTTGACTATGGCTACACCTTC	CAWTPPRTGVDYGYTF
TRBV4-1	-	TRBJ1-1	-	TGCGCCAGCAGCCAAGATCTTAGATCGGGGAAGGCTGAAGCTTTCTTT	CASSQDLRSGKAEAFF
TRBV5-4	-	TRBJ1-3	TRBD1	TGTGCCAGCAGCTCCGGGACAGGGAACGATTTT	CASSSGTGNDF